One sample yielded the 11 T cell receptor beta chains listed below, sequenced in a study of shared clonotypes between healthy human individuals. Sequenced by immunoSEQ multiplex PCR; TCRdb stores in-frame clones only, minus some. The sample records fewer than 600,000 clones, 70% to 80% being singletons. Sequenced material: PBMCs. Receptors were obtained from a woman aged 40-49 years in good health. Some clones in this sample may be carry-over from other donors' samples.

V is TRBV6-4 and J is TRBJ2-2; the D is unclear. The V end lost 6 bases, the J end lost 0 bases, and 8 bases lay between the germline ends. Per germline, CDR1 MRHNA and CDR2 SNTAGT. The CDR3 is 14 amino acids. The CDR3 DNA is TGTGCCAGCAGCCTCAATTCGAACACCGGGGAGCTGTTTTTT. Its protein is CASSLNSNTGELFF.

This rearrangement joins TRBV5-1 to TRBJ2-1; no firm D call. This CDR3 region has 15 residues. Germline assignment: CDR1 SGHRS and CDR2 YFSETQ. Trimming took off 4 bases at V and 2 bases at J, with 13 bases between the two ends. CDR3 DNA: TGCGCCAGCAGCCTCAGCGTCCCTCCCTACAATGAGCAGTTCTTC. Translating gives CASSLSVPPYNEQFF.

The J gene is TRBJ2-3, the V gene TRBV6-5; D may be TRBD1 (6 bases). Germline loops: CDR1 MNHEY, CDR2 SVGAGI. V was trimmed by 2 bases and J by 5 bases, leaving 11 bases between them. The CDR3 totals 14 residues. This chain's CDR3 is CASSYPGHQDTQYF. The CDR3 DNA reads TGTGCCAGCAGTTACCCGGGACATCAAGATACGCAGTATTTT.

In this sample, this clone turned up a few times. V usage is TRBV5-4 and J usage is TRBJ2-7, with D perhaps TRBD1 (5 bases). The CDR3 is 14 residues long. Trimming took off 5 bases at V and 2 bases at J, with 14 bases between the two ends. The V gene's germline CDR1 is SGHNT and CDR2 YYREEE (reference sequence). The CDR3 is CASSRKTDTYEQYF. In DNA, the CDR3 is TGTGCCAGCAGTCGGAAGACAGATACCTACGAGCAGTACTTC.

This rearrangement joins TRBV28 to TRBJ2-1; D is undetermined. Trimming took off 4 bases at V and 0 bases at J, with 7 bases between the two ends. The CDR3 sequence is 14 residues long. Looked up from germline, CDR1 is MDHEN and CDR2 is SYDVKM. This chain's CDR3 is CASSYMPSYNEQFF. The CDR3 DNA reads TGTGCCAGCAGTTACATGCCCTCCTACAATGAGCAGTTCTTC.

This clone was seen a single time. V usage is TRBV7-2 and J usage is TRBJ2-3; possibly TRBD1 for D (6 bases). The length of the CDR3 is 16 residues. V shed 2 bases and J shed 2 bases, with 14 bases lying between them. CDR1 is SGHTA and CDR2 is FQGNSA in the germline V gene. CDR3 in amino acids: CASSLIPDSNTDTQYF. The CDR3 coding sequence is TGTGCCAGCAGCTTAATTCCGGACAGTAACACAGATACGCAGTATTTT.

About this clone itself: No conserved phenylalanine or tryptophan is present at the end of the CDR3, so a read error is the likely explanation. This rearrangement joins TRBV4-2 to TRBJ2-7; the match to TRBD1 covers 7 bases. V dropped 1 base and J dropped 3; count of bases not matched to a gene: 6. The germline V gene has CDR1 LGHNA and CDR2 YNFKEQ. The CDR3 loop spans 15 amino acids. The DNA for the CDR3 is TGTGCCAGCAGCCAAGCACAGGCAGGGGGCTACGAGCAGTACCTC. Protein sequence: CASSQAQAGGYEQYL.

This clone was seen once. J is TRBJ2-2 and V is TRBV6-5; D is possibly TRBD1 (5 bases). CDR1 MNHEY and CDR2 SVGAGI come from the germline V gene. This CDR3 is built from 16 residues. Deletions cut 0 bases from V and 6 bases from J, with 14 bases between. The CDR3 DNA reads TGTGCCAGCAGTTACTCGATAGGCGTAGGGGCCGGGGAGCTGTTTTTT. As protein: CASSYSIGVGAGELFF.

The genes are TRBV27 and TRBJ2-3; a possible D gene is TRBD1 (6 bases). Trimming removed 2 bases at V and 0 bases at J, with 9 bases between. Germline CDR1 is MNHEY and CDR2 is SMNVEV (reference sequence). The CDR3 spans 15 residues. CDR3 in amino acids: CASSLGRGSTDTQYF. The CDR3 bases are TGTGCCAGCAGTTTAGGCAGGGGAAGCACAGATACGCAGTATTTT.

This clone appeared once. The chain recombines TRBV11-2 with TRBJ1-1, with 10 bases matching TRBD1. J was trimmed by 6 bases and V by 5 bases; bases with no gene match: 6. CDR3 size: 14 residues. Germline V gene lookup returns CDR1 SGHAT and CDR2 FQNNGV. The CDR3 region has the DNA TGTGCCAGCAGCACACGGGACAGGGGACCTGAAGCTTTCTTT. It is translated as CASSTRDRGPEAFF.

The chain links TRBV28 to TRBJ1-5, with D maybe TRBD1 (6 bases). The germline V gene has CDR1 MDHEN and CDR2 SYDVKM. Trimming removed 3 bases at V and 9 bases at J, with 15 bases between. The CDR3 has 14 residues. The CDR3 DNA is TGTGCCAGCAGTTTTTCTTCCCCGGACAGGCCCCAGCATTTT. This translates into CASSFSSPDRPQHF.